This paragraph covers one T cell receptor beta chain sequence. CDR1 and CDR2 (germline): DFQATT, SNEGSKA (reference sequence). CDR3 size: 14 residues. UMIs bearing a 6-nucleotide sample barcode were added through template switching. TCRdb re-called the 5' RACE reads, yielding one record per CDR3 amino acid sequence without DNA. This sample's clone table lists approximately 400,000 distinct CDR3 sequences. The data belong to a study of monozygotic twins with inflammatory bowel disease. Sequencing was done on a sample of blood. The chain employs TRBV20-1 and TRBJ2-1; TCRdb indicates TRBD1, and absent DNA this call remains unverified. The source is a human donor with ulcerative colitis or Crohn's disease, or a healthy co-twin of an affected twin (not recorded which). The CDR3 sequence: CSARGQGGGNEQFF.